Listed below are T cell receptor beta chains from one sample, sequenced in a study of blood T cell repertoires in COVID-19. TCRdb's copy holds only in-frame clones and misses some; the assay was immunoSEQ multiplex PCR. The sample lists roughly 140,000 clones, roughly 87% occurring once. Sequenced material: peripheral blood. The receptors were sampled from a woman aged 55 to 70 with active or convalescent COVID-19. Both conserved end residues are part of each CDR3.

v_call,j_call,cdr3_aa
TRBV19,TRBJ1-5,CASSTGVGQPQHF
TRBV5-1,TRBJ2-1,CASSSGTQYDEQFF
TRBV3-1/TRBV3-2,TRBJ2-3,CASSQDRIQAFLGSDTQYF
TRBV2,TRBJ1-4,CASSVGQGSGLFF
TRBV19,TRBJ1-5,CASSMSGTGNQPQHF
TRBV19,TRBJ2-3,CASNTGTSGTDTQYF
TRBV4-3,TRBJ2-7,CASSQGTVAYEQYF
TRBV5-1,TRBJ2-5,CASSGVVSGGFETQYF
TRBV29-1,TRBJ2-3,CSVNRGGEVDTQYF
TRBV19,TRBJ1-2,CASSVTGRGYTF
TRBV19,TRBJ2-1,CASSVGRFREGNEQFF
TRBV20-1,TRBJ2-3,CSASDVERSELDTQYF
TRBV7-9,TRBJ2-3,CASSLVGGTTDTQYF
TRBV2,TRBJ2-3,CASSGQGARTDTQYF
TRBV5-6,TRBJ1-4,CASSRDRVEEKLFF
TRBV9,TRBJ2-1,CASSSDSRAYNEQFF
TRBV30,TRBJ1-4,CAWLPGNEKLFF
TRBV18,TRBJ1-1,CASSPGAGRLATEAFF
TRBV24-1,TRBJ2-7,CATSAARDRASHEQYF
TRBV7-2,TRBJ2-5,CASSPSGQVGTQYF
TRBV11-1,TRBJ2-7,CASSSQGYEQYF
TRBV9,TRBJ1-1,CASSVAGGGTEAFF
TRBV6-2/TRBV6-3,TRBJ2-4,CASSYWGTENIQYF